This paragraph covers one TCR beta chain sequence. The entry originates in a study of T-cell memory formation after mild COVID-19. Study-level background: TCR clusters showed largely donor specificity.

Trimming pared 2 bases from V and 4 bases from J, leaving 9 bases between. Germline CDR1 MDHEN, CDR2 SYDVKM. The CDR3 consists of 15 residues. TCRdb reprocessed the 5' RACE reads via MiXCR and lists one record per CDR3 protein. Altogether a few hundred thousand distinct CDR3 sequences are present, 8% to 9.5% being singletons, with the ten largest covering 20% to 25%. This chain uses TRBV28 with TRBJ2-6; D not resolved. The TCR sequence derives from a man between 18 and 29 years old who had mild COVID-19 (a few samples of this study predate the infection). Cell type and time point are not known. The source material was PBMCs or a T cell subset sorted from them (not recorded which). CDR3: CASSLIPRGANVLTF. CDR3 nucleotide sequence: TGTGCCAGCAGTTTAATTCCCCGCGGGGCCAACGTCCTGACTTTC. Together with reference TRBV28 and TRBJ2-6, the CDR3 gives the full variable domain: DVKVTQSSRYLVKRTGEKVFLECVQDMDHENMFWYRQDPGLGLRLIYFSYDVKMKEKGDIPEGYSVSREKKERFSLILESASTNQTSMYLCASSLIPRGANVLTFGAGSRLTVL.